The rows below give T cell receptor beta chains drawn from one sample of a study of blood T cell repertoires in COVID-19. Generated by immunoSEQ multiplex PCR, the TCRdb table keeps only in-frame clones and is missing some. The sample carries 490,000 or so clones, 85% to 90% recorded once. Material for sequencing was PBMCs or T cells enriched from blood (not recorded which). These receptors all stem from a woman in her thirties or forties who had recovered from COVID-19. Each CDR3 is given with its conserved first and last residue. The D gene is left open where the match is weak. Size is omitted from some rows. Given values are once, few, many or a class for expanded clones.

j_call v_call clone_size d_call cdr3_aa cdr3_nt
TRBJ2-2 TRBV29-1 once NA CSVGRDKGTGELFF TGCAGCGTGGGCCGGGACAAGGGAACCGGGGAGCTGTTTTTT
TRBJ1-2 TRBV6-5 once NA CASSLPLYGYTF TGTGCCAGCTCCCTCCCACTCTATGGCTACACCTTC
TRBJ2-2 TRBV27 NA TRBD2 CASSLGTSGSTGELFF TGTGCCAGCAGTTTGGGGACTAGCGGGAGTACCGGGGAGCTGTTTTTT
TRBJ1-5 TRBV9 few NA CASSVGAGLINQPQHF TGTGCCAGCAGCGTAGGAGCGGGACTGATCAATCAGCCCCAGCATTTT
TRBJ2-7 TRBV5-6 NA NA CASSLVIQGPYEQYF TGTGCCAGCAGCTTGGTTATTCAGGGCCCCTACGAGCAGTACTTC
TRBJ2-3 TRBV11-2 NA NA CASSLGRGTDTQYF TGTGCCAGCAGCTTAGGGAGGGGCACAGATACGCAGTATTTT
TRBJ2-1 TRBV7-2 NA NA CASSLSRRQRGEQFF TGTGCCAGCAGCTTATCCCGAAGGCAAAGAGGTGAGCAGTTCTTC
TRBJ1-3 TRBV4-3 NA NA CASSQDLIEGLTNGNTIYF TGCGCCAGCAGCCAAGATTTGATAGAGGGATTAACGAACGGAAACACCATATATTTT
TRBJ2-7 TRBV5-1 NA TRBD1 CASSRQGDYEQYF TGCGCCAGCAGCCGACAGGGGGACTACGAGCAGTACTTC
TRBJ2-7 TRBV3-1/TRBV3-2 NA NA CASSQNSGSRNF TGTGCCAGCAGCCAAAATAGCGGAAGCCGGAACTTC
TRBJ2-7 TRBV11-3 NA TRBD1 CASSFRTGEAYEQYF TGTGCCAGCAGCTTCCGGACAGGGGAGGCCTACGAGCAGTACTTC
TRBJ1-1 TRBV19 NA TRBD1 CASAEAGTGETEAFF TGTGCCAGCGCAGAAGCAGGGACAGGGGAGACTGAAGCTTTCTTT
TRBJ1-1 TRBV3-1/TRBV3-2 once NA CASSQLSPENTEAFF TGTGCCAGCAGCCAATTAAGTCCAGAGAACACTGAAGCTTTCTTT
TRBJ1-3 TRBV27 once TRBD1 CASRLQGAGNTIYF TGTGCCAGCAGGCTACAGGGGGCTGGAAACACCATATATTTT
TRBJ2-7 TRBV4-3 few TRBD2 CASSQLAGAGTYEQYF TGCGCCAGCAGCCAACTAGCGGGAGCCGGGACCTACGAGCAGTACTTC
TRBJ1-6 TRBV5-4 few NA CASSGRGSPLHF TGTGCCAGCAGCGGCAGGGGTTCACCCCTCCACTTT
TRBJ2-3 TRBV11-3 NA TRBD2 CASSPLAGGPTDTQYF TGTGCCAGCAGCCCACTAGCGGGAGGACCCACAGATACGCAGTATTTT
TRBJ2-1 TRBV9 NA TRBD2 CASSDGEREGLEQFF TGTGCCAGCAGCGATGGGGAGCGGGAGGGGTTAGAGCAGTTCTTC
TRBJ2-1 TRBV2 NA NA CASSRLTQNEQFF TGTGCCAGCAGTAGACTAACTCAAAATGAGCAGTTCTTC
TRBJ1-6 TRBV5-1 NA NA CASSLGQTYNSPLHF TGCGCCAGCAGCTTGGGGCAGACCTATAATTCACCCCTCCACTTT
TRBJ1-5 TRBV10-3 NA NA CAISAQGDQPQHF TGTGCCATCAGTGCACAAGGAGATCAGCCCCAGCATTTT
TRBJ2-7 TRBV29-1 once TRBD1 CSVVGQGHEQYF TGCAGCGTTGTGGGACAGGGCCACGAGCAGTACTTC
TRBJ1-6 TRBV14 NA NA CASSVRGGNRAYNSPLHF TGTGCCAGCAGCGTCCGAGGCGGGAATAGAGCCTATAATTCACCCCTCCACTTT
TRBJ1-1 TRBV30 few NA CAWSPPPGNTEAFF TGTGCCTGGAGTCCCCCCCCCGGGAACACTGAAGCTTTCTTT